The present T cell receptor beta chain was sequenced within a study of somatic mutations in cytotoxic T cells in rheumatoid arthritis. Measured with immunoSEQ multiplex PCR; TCRdb has only the in-frame clones, and not every one. The table has 12,000 to 15,000 clones, roughly 70% seen once. After removal of 3 bases from V and 2 bases from J, the junction contained 13 bases not matched to a gene. The V gene's germline CDR1 is SGDLS and CDR2 YYNGEE. This CDR3 is built from 17 residues. The TCR was taken from an adult with rheumatoid arthritis. The V call is TRBV9, the J call TRBJ1-2; 7 nucleotides align to TRBD1. The sequenced sample was CD8+ T cells sorted from blood. The chain's CDR3 is CASSGRNDRTGNYGYTF. DNA for the CDR3: TGTGCCAGCAGCGGGAGAAACGATAGGACAGGCAACTATGGCTACACCTTC.